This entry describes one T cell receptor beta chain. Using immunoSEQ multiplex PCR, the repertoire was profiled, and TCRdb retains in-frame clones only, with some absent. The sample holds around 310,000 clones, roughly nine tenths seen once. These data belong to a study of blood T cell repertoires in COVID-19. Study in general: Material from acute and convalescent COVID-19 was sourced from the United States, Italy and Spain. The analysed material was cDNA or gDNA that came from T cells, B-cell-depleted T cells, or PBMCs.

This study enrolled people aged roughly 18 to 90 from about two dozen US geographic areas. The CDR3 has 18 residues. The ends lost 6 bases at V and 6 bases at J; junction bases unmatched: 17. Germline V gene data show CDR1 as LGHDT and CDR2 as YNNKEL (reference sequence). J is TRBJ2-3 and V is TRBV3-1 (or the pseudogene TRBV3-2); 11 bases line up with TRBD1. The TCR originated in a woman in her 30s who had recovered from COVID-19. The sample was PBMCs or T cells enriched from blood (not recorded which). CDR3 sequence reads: CASSNEQAGTGGLDTQYF. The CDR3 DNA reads TGTGCCAGCAGTAATGAGCAAGCCGGGACAGGGGGTTTGGATACGCAGTATTTT.